These T cell receptor beta chains were read from a single sample in a study of blood T cell repertoires in COVID-19. TCRdb's table, derived via immunoSEQ multiplex PCR, lists solely in-frame clones and lacks some. Of approximately 69,000 clones listed, about 82% are singletons. Sequenced: peripheral blood. All receptors come from an older woman with acute or convalescent COVID-19. Both conserved end residues are part of each CDR3. Fields, in order: J gene, clone size, D gene, V gene, CDR3 DNA, CDR3 protein. D genes are given only for firm matches. Size tells how often a clone was seen (once, few, many) or the class of an expanded clone, and some rows leave it out.

TRBJ1-5 | - | TRBD1 | TRBV6-5 | TGTGCCAGCAGTTCGCGGACAGGGTCGCATCAGCCCCAGCATTTT | CASSSRTGSHQPQHF
TRBJ2-1 | - | - | TRBV6-5 | TGTGCCAGCAGCCTTTTATGGAGCCCGGGCAATGAGCAGTTCTTC | CASSLLWSPGNEQFF
TRBJ1-5 | many | - | TRBV19 | TGTGCCAGTAGAGGGAGGGCAGGACAGCCCCAGCATTTT | CASRGRAGQPQHF
TRBJ2-3 | - | TRBD2 | TRBV10-3 | TGTGCCATCAGCCTAGCGGGAGTGAAAGATACGCAGTATTTT | CAISLAGVKDTQYF
TRBJ2-1 | - | TRBD2 | TRBV11-2 | TGTGCCAGCACCGAAACAGCGGGAGTCTCCTACAATGAGCAGTTCTTC | CASTETAGVSYNEQFF
TRBJ2-1 | - | - | TRBV4-2 | TGTGCCAGCAGCCCCTCCGGGACATACAATGAGCAGTTCTTC | CASSPSGTYNEQFF
TRBJ2-1 | - | TRBD1 | TRBV7-2 | TGTGCCAGCAGCTTAGCGGTCGGGACAGTATACAATGAGCAGTTCTTC | CASSLAVGTVYNEQFF
TRBJ2-6 | few | - | TRBV4-1 | TGCGCCAGCAGCCAAAAGGGGGCTGGGGCCAACGTCCTGACTTTC | CASSQKGAGANVLTF
TRBJ2-7 | - | TRBD1 | TRBV29-1 | TGCAGCGTCCGCGGACAGGGAAGCTCCTACGAGCAGTACTTC | CSVRGQGSSYEQYF
TRBJ1-5 | - | TRBD1 | TRBV19 | TGTGCCAGTCAGAGGACAGGGGGTACGCCCCAGCATTTT | CASQRTGGTPQHF
TRBJ2-7 | - | TRBD2 | TRBV12-3/TRBV12-4 | TGTGCCAGCACCCGGACTAGCGGGGGGGAGCAGTACTTC | CASTRTSGGEQYF
TRBJ2-7 | - | - | TRBV2 | TGTGCCAGCAGTGAACAGGGGCAGACCTACGAGCAGTACTTC | CASSEQGQTYEQYF
TRBJ2-3 | - | TRBD1 | TRBV28 | TGTGCCAGCAGTTCCTACAGGGGAAGCACAGATACGCAGTATTTT | CASSSYRGSTDTQYF
TRBJ2-1 | - | - | TRBV5-4 | TGTGCCAGCAGCTTGGGGGTGGAGCGTAATGAGCAGTTCTTC | CASSLGVERNEQFF
TRBJ2-1 | - | - | TRBV27 | TGTGCCAGCAGTTCCCTAGGAGCGGTCACGACCGTTGAGCAGTTCTTC | CASSSLGAVTTVEQFF
TRBJ2-7 | - | TRBD1 | TRBV19 | TGTGCCAGTAGTGTCTCCGGGACAGCCACTACCTACGAGCAGTACTTC | CASSVSGTATTYEQYF
TRBJ2-7 | once | - | TRBV7-2 | TGTGCCAGCAGCTTTGGTTTGGGGCCTCGGTACGAGCAGTACTTC | CASSFGLGPRYEQYF
TRBJ2-2 | few | - | TRBV19 | TGTGCCAGTAGTGCCAGGGTTAACACCGGGGAGCTGTTTTTT | CASSARVNTGELFF
TRBJ2-3 | - | TRBD2 | TRBV4-1 | TGCGCCAGCAGCCAAGTGATCGGGGGGTACACAGATACGCAGTATTTT | CASSQVIGGYTDTQYF
TRBJ2-1 | - | - | TRBV21-1 | TGTGCCAGCAGCAAAGGTTTAGGGGGCAGGGTACTGAGGAATGAGCAGTTCTTC | CASSKGLGGRVLRNEQFF
TRBJ2-1 | - | - | TRBV7-9 | TGTGCCAGCAGCATCGGCGGGCACAATGAGCAGTTCTTC | CASSIGGHNEQFF
TRBJ2-7 | - | - | TRBV7-9 | TGTGCCAGCAGCTTGGGGGGGCCGTCGACCTACGAGCAGTACTTC | CASSLGGPSTYEQYF
TRBJ2-1 | - | TRBD2 | TRBV7-8 | TGTGCCAGCAGCTTAGTCCAACGAGGGGGACTAGCTGAACTCAATGAGCAGTTCTTC | CASSLVQRGGLAELNEQFF
TRBJ1-5 | - | - | TRBV2 | TGTGCCAGCAGTGAACGGGTCGGGGGGGGCAATCAGCCCCAGCATTTT | CASSERVGGGNQPQHF
TRBJ1-2 | - | - | TRBV30 | TGTGCCTGGAGTCTACCTCTTCACTGGACACTAATTAGGGGAGGCTACACCTTC | CAWSLPLHWTLIRGGYTF
TRBJ1-1 | - | - | TRBV7-2 | TGTGCCAGCAGCTTATTCGGGAACACTGAAGCTTTCTTT | CASSLFGNTEAFF